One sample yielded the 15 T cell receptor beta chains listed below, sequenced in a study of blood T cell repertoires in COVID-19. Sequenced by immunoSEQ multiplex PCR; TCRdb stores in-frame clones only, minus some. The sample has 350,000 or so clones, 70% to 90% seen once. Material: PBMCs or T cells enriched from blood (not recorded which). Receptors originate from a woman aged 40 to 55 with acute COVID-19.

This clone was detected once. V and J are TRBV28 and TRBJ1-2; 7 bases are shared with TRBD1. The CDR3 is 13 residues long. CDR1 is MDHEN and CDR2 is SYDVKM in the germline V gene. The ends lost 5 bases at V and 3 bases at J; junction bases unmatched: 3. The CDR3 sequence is CASSQTGYYGYTF. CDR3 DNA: TGTGCCAGCAGTCAGACAGGGTACTATGGCTACACCTTC.

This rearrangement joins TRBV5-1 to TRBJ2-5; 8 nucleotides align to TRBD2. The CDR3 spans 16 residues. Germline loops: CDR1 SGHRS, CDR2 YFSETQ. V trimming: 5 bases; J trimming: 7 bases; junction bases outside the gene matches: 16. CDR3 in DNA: TGCGCCAGCAGTCGAAGGGAGGGACTAGGGGAAGGGACCCAGTACTTC. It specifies CASSRREGLGEGTQYF. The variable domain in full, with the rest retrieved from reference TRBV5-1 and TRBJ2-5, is KAGVTQTPRYLIKTRGQQVTLSCSPISGHRSVSWYQQTPGQGLQFLFEYFSETQRNKGNFPGRFSGRQFSNSRSEMNVSTLELGDSALYLCASSRREGLGEGTQYFGPGTRLLVL.

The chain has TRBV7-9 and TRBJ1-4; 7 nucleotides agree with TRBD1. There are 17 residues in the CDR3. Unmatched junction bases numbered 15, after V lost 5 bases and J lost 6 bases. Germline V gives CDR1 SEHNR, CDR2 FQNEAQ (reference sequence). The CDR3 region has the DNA TGTGCCAGCAGCAAAAAGGAGGGGGTCAGGGGGTATGAAAAACTGTTTTTT. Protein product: CASSKKEGVRGYEKLFF. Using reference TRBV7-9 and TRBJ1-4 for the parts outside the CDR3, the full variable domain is DTGVSQNPRHKITKRGQNVTFRCDPISEHNRLYWYRQTLGQGPEFLTYFQNEAQLEKSRLLSDRFSAERPKGSFSTLEIQRTEQGDSAMYLCASSKKEGVRGYEKLFFGSGTQLSVL.

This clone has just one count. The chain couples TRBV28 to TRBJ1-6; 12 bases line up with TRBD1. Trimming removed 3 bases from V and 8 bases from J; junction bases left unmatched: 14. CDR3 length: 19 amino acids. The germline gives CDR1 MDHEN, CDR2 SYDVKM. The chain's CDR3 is CASSFPRLRGQGAYSPLHF. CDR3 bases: TGTGCCAGCAGTTTTCCCCGTTTGAGGGGACAGGGGGCTTATTCACCCCTCCACTTT.

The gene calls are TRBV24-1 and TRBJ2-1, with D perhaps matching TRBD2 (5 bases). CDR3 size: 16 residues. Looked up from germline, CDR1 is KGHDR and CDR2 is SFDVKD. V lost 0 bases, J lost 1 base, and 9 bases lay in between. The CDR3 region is CATSDLRAESYNEQFF. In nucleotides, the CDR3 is TGTGCCACCAGTGATTTGCGAGCGGAGTCCTACAATGAGCAGTTCTTC.

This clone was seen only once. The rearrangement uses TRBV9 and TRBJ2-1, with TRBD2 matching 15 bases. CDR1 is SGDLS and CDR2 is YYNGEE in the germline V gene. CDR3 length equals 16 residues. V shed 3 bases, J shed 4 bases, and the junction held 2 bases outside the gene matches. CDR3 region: CASSAGLAGGYNEQFF. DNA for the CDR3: TGTGCCAGCAGCGCCGGACTAGCGGGGGGGTACAATGAGCAGTTCTTC.

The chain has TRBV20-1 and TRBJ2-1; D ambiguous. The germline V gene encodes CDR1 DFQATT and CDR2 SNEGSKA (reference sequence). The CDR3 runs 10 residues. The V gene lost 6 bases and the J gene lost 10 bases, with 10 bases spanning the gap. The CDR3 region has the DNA TGCAGTGCACTCGACTTGGAGCAGTTCTTC. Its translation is CSALDLEQFF.

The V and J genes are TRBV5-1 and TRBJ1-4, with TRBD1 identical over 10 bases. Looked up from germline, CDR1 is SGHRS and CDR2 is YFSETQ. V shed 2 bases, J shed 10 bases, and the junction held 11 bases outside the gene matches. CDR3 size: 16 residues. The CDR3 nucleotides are TGCGCCAGCAGCTTACAGTCGGGACAGGGGCAGGGAAAACTGTTTTTT. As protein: CASSLQSGQGQGKLFF.

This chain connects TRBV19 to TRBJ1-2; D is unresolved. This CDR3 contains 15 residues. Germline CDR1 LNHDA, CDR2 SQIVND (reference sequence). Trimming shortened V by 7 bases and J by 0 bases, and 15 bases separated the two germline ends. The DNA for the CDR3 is TGTGCCAGTAAAACCGCCTCGTCGGCTAACTATGGCTACACCTTC. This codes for CASKTASSANYGYTF.

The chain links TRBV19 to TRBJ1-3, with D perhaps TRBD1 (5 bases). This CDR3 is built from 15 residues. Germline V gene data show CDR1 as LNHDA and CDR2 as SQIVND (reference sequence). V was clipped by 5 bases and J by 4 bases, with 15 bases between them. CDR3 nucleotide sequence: TGTGCCAGTAGTTCCCAGACAGTGGGCGGAAACACCATATATTTT. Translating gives CASSSQTVGGNTIYF.

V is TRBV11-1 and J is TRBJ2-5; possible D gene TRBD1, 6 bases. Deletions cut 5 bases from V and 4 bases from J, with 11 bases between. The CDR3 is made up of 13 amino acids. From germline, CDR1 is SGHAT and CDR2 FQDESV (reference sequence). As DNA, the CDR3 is TGTGCCAGCAGCCCCGACAGGTCAGAGACCCAGTACTTC. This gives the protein CASSPDRSETQYF.

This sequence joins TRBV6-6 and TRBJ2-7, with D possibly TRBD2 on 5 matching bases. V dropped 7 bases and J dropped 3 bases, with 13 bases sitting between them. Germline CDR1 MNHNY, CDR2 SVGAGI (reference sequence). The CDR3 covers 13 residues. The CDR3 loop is CASTRGGGYEQYF. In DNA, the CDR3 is TGTGCCAGCACCCGAGGTGGAGGCTACGAGCAGTACTTC.

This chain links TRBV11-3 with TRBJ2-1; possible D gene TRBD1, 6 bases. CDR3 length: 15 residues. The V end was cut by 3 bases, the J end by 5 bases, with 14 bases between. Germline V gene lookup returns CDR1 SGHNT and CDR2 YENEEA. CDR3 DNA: TGTGCCAGCAGCTTTCAGGGGTTAGGTAACAATGAGCAGTTCTTC. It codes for CASSFQGLGNNEQFF.

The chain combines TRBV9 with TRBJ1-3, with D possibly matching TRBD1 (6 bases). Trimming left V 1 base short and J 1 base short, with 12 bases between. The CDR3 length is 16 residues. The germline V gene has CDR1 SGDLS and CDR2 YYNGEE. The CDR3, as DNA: TGTGCCAGCAGCGTACAGGGGCCAGAATCTGGAAACACCATATATTTT. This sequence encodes CASSVQGPESGNTIYF.

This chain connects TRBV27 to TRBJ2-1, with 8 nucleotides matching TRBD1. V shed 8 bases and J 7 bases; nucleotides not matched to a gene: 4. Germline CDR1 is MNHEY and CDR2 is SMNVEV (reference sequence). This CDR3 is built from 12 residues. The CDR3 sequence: CASAYRGNEQFF. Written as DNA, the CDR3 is TGTGCCAGCGCTTACAGGGGGAATGAGCAGTTCTTC.